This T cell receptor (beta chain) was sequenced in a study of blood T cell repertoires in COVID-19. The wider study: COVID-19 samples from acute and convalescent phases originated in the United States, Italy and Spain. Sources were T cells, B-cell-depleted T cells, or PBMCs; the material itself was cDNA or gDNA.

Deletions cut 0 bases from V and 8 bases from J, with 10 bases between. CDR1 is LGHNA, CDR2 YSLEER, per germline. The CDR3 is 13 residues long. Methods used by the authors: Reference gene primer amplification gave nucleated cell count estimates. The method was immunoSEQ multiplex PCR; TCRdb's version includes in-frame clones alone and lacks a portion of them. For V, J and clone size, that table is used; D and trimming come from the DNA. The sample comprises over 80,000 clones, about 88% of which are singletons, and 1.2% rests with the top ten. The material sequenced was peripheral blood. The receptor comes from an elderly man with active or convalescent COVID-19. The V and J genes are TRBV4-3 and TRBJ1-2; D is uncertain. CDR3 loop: CASSQEGPRGYTF. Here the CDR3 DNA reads TGCGCCAGCAGCCAAGAGGGTCCGCGGGGCTACACCTTC.